The sequence of this T cell receptor beta chain was determined in a study of naive CD8 T cells in extremely preterm neonates. Study findings and constraints: Preterm infants showed shorter CDR3s, fewer N additions and less trimming than older groups.

The repertoire was sequenced with immunoSEQ multiplex PCR; TCRdb's copy has only in-frame clones and lacks some. Among several thousand clones listed, less than 98% were seen once. As concerns this clone: Its specificity is unknown.

Trimming took off 8 bases at V and 0 bases at J, with 10 bases between the two ends. This CDR3 spans 13 amino acids. The germline gives CDR1 PRHDT, CDR2 FYEKMQ (reference sequence). This receptor was identified in a human donor in good health. The chain uses TRBV13 and TRBJ1-1, with a possible D match to TRBD1 (6 bases). Sequencing was performed on naive CD8+ T cells from blood. The CDR3 loop reads CASVRQVNTEAFF. CDR3 DNA: TGTGCCAGCGTGAGACAGGTGAACACTGAAGCTTTCTTT.